This T cell receptor beta chain was obtained from a study of T cell responses to AZD1222 COVID-19 vaccine (dated by TCRdb to about 2021). Broadly, across the study: TCR sequencing covered roughly 230 trial participants: 207 given two doses of AZD1222 and approximately 26 given two doses of MenACWY control vaccine. Trial participants were enrolled into age subgroups of 18-55, 56-69 and 70-plus years, which contained 148, 28 and 57 TCR-sequenced participants, respectively.

Summary of the overall study and its limitations: Because no day 14 peak-response samples were available, the repertoires could be characterized only after the peak T cell response. The vaccine-associated CD4 TCRs covered the entire spike protein, and the dominant responses fell in regions 160-218 and 743-854. Conclusions about previously exposed vaccinees are limited, since just 6 or 7 AZD1222 recipients were seropositive for SARS-CoV-2 at baseline. Reportedly, almost half of the unique spike-specific TCRs recognized epitopes lying outside the regions that are mutated in the B.1.351 and B.1.1.7 variants. After two AZD1222 doses, spike-specific TCR breadth and depth were significantly higher than at day 0 and than in MenACWY recipients. In the small 56-69-year group, the increase in depth fell short of significance, most likely because of low power. Participants were mostly white British, with more females than males. The authors suggested clonal diversity may have been underestimated.

From a lookup of the germline V gene, CDR1 and CDR2 are SQVTM and ANQGSEA. Trimming removed 6 bases from V and 6 bases from J; the gene matches leave 9 bases unexplained. The CDR3 has 13 amino acids, counting the end cysteine and phenylalanine. Solely the CDR3 DNA is kept, with 39 bases framed from the first base. The sample's time point, from its label and the paper: about 28 days (+/-7) after the second vaccine dose. Because spike-specific TCR depth and breadth did not differ between the two schedules, AZD1222 recipients who got a second dose at roughly 4 weeks were pooled with those who got a second dose at roughly 12 weeks. Vaccinee samples came from UK trials COV001 and COV002, including a single-blind randomized controlled phase 2/3 trial of AZD1222 (ChAdOx1 nCoV-19) in healthy adults. Trial participant PBMC samples were collected at day 0 and day 28 after the second dose for TCRbeta chain sequencing.

Worth noting for this clone: No antigen is known for it. Base quality data are lacking; no much larger clone is found one base away.

The CDR3 regions of human TCRbeta chains were analyzed by immunosequencing. As for how the authors treated the data: TCRs in the repertoires were compared against a reference library of SARS-CoV-2-specific TCRs that had been generated with the MIRA antigen-specificity platform. Breadth was defined as the fraction of unique TCRs that were SARS-CoV-2-associated. Depth was defined as the fraction of total T cells that were SARS-CoV-2-associated. Each spike-specific TCR was assigned to its reactive spike region and to a CD4 or CD8 class using the MIRA data. Log10-transformed breadth and depth values were compared by one-way ANOVA with Sidak's multiple comparisons tests. The table was pulled from immuneACCESS by TCRdb, which kept in-frame rearrangements only. Such tables lose some clones; where checked, under half of the loss comes from unresolved V genes, and the rest has no known cause. Clone size and V and J calls were adopted from that table, with D and trimming inferred from the DNA. In this sample the table shows 130,000 to 150,000 clones, over 80% of which occur a single time. Together, the top ten hold about 4% of the sample.

Material: peripheral blood, obtained 28 days after the second AZD1222 dose. This sequence was found in an adult who received the AZD1222 COVID-19 vaccine. This sequence uses TRBV29-1 and TRBJ2-3; 7 middle bases align to TRBD2. The CDR3 protein: CSVRTRLTDTQYF. The base sequence is TGCAGCGTCAGGACTAGGTTGACGGATACGCAGTATTTT.